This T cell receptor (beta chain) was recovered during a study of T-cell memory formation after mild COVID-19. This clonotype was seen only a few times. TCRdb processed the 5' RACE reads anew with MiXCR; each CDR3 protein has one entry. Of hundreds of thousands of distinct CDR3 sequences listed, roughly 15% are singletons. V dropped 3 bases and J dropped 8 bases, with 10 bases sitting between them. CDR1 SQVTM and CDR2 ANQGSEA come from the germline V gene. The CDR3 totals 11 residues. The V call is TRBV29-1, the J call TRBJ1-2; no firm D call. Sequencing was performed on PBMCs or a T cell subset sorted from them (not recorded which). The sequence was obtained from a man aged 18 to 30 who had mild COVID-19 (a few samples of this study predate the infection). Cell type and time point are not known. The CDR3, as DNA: TGCAGCGTTGACCTCATTGGCGGCTACACCTTC. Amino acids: CSVDLIGGYTF.